The 30 T cell receptor beta chains listed next were all sequenced from one sample in a study of blood T cell repertoires in COVID-19. Measured with immunoSEQ multiplex PCR; TCRdb has only the in-frame clones, and not every one. There are 100,000 to 120,000 clones in the sample; 85% occur only once, and around 13% lies in the top ten. The sample was peripheral blood. The origin of the receptors is a human donor in a cohort sampled during active COVID-19.

The chain recombines TRBV6-6 with TRBJ2-2; TRBD1 agrees at 8 bases. CDR3 size: 14 residues. CDR1 is MNHNY and CDR2 is SVGAGI in the germline V gene (reference sequence). Trimming cost V 4 bases and J 5 bases; bases outside gene matches: 3. The CDR3 spells CASSSGQGTGELFF. CDR3 DNA sequence: TGTGCCAGCAGTTCTGGACAGGGAACCGGGGAGCTGTTTTTT.

This chain connects TRBV7-2 to TRBJ2-5, with TRBD2 matching 7 bases. This CDR3 spans 14 amino acids. V trimming: 4 bases; J trimming: 0 bases; junction bases outside the gene matches: 2. Germline CDR1 reads SGHTA; CDR2 reads FQGNSA. The CDR3 reads CASSWSGNQETQYF. CDR3 bases: TGTGCCAGCAGCTGGAGCGGGAACCAAGAGACCCAGTACTTC.

The rearrangement links TRBV11-2 to TRBJ2-1, with TRBD2 as a possible D gene (7 bases). The CDR3 extends over 14 amino acids. Per germline, CDR1 SGHAT and CDR2 FQNNGV. Trimming removed 6 bases at V and 8 bases at J, with 17 bases between. The CDR3 sequence is CASRARGAGYEQFF. The CDR3 bases are TGTGCCAGCAGGGCCCGGGGGGCCGGGTATGAGCAGTTCTTC.

V usage is TRBV18 and J usage is TRBJ1-5, with a weak D call TRBD1 (6 bases). Germline V lookup: CDR1 KGHSH, CDR2 LQKENI. The CDR3 totals 15 residues. The V and J ends lost 3 bases and 0 bases respectively, with 9 bases between them. For the CDR3, the DNA is TGTGCCAGCTCACCTGGGACAAATAGCAATCAGCCCCAGCATTTT. Translation gives CASSPGTNSNQPQHF.

The rearrangement joins TRBV6-5 to TRBJ2-3; 8 nucleotides align to TRBD1. V dropped 6 bases and J dropped 2; count of bases not matched to a gene: 7. Germline V lookup: CDR1 MNHEY, CDR2 SVGAGI. The CDR3 length is 15 residues. DNA for the CDR3: TGTGCCAGCAGAAGACAGGGGTTCCCCACAGATACGCAGTATTTT. Translated: CASRRQGFPTDTQYF.

J is TRBJ2-1 and V is TRBV6-2 or TRBV6-3; the match to TRBD2 covers 8 bases. Germline V lookup: CDR1 MNHEY, CDR2 SVGEGT. V shed 4 bases, J shed 15 bases, and the junction held 5 bases outside the gene matches. CDR3 length: 11 residues. The CDR3 DNA sequence: TGTGCCAGCAGTTCCAACGGGAGGGGGTTCTTC. It encodes CASSSNGRGFF.

J is TRBJ1-4 and V is TRBV3-1 (or the pseudogene TRBV3-2); 9 bases align to TRBD1. Germline V CDR1 and CDR2: LGHDT, YNNKEL (reference sequence). J lost 6 bases, V lost 4 bases, and 6 bases had no gene match. The CDR3 covers 15 residues. The DNA of the CDR3 is TGTGCCAGCAGCCGAGCCTGGACAGGGGATGAAAAACTGTTTTTT. This translates into CASSRAWTGDEKLFF.

The gene calls are TRBV11-3 and TRBJ2-5; 7 positions match TRBD1. With V trimmed by 3 bases and J by 5 bases, 6 bases remained unmatched. The CDR3 sequence is 14 residues long. The germline V gene encodes CDR1 SGHNT and CDR2 YENEEA. The CDR3 spells CASSLEGGEETQYF. The CDR3 coding sequence is TGTGCCAGCAGCTTGGAAGGGGGCGAGGAGACCCAGTACTTC.

V usage is TRBV19 and J usage is TRBJ1-1; D gene unclear. Germline CDR1 reads LNHDA; CDR2 reads SQIVND (reference sequence). Trimming took 0 bases from V and 6 from J, leaving 14 bases between them. The CDR3 sequence is 15 residues long. CDR3 bases: TGTGCCAGTAGTATAGATCTGGGCAGTAAGGCTGAAGCTTTCTTT. This gives the protein CASSIDLGSKAEAFF. Full variable domain (remainder filled in from reference TRBV19 and TRBJ1-1): DGGITQSPKYLFRKEGQNVTLSCEQNLNHDAMYWYRQDPGQGLRLIYYSQIVNDFQKGDIAEGYSVSREKKESFPLTVTSAQKNPTAFYLCASSIDLGSKAEAFFGQGTRLTVV.

This rearrangement joins TRBV5-1 to TRBJ1-2; D is unclear. V gave up 0 bases and J gave up 6 bases, with 15 bases separating them. CDR1 is SGHRS and CDR2 is YFSETQ in the germline V gene. This CDR3 has 15 residues. This CDR3 reads CASSLGVGAVDGYTF. CDR3 sequence (DNA): TGCGCCAGCAGCTTGGGGGTCGGCGCGGTAGATGGCTACACCTTC. Full variable domain (rest looked up from reference TRBV5-1 and TRBJ1-2): KAGVTQTPRYLIKTRGQQVTLSCSPISGHRSVSWYQQTPGQGLQFLFEYFSETQRNKGNFPGRFSGRQFSNSRSEMNVSTLELGDSALYLCASSLGVGAVDGYTFGSGTRLTVV.

The chain recombines TRBV19 with TRBJ1-5; TRBD1 matches at 8 bases. CDR3 size: 14 residues. Trimming at V came to 5 bases and at J to 6 bases, leaving 6 bases not matched to a gene. The V gene's germline CDR1 is LNHDA and CDR2 SQIVND (reference sequence). The CDR3 region has the DNA TGTGCCAGTAGTCTCTACAGGGGGGGTCAGCCCCAGCATTTT. This translates into CASSLYRGGQPQHF.

V gene TRBV5-1 combines with J gene TRBJ1-4; 8 bases line up with TRBD1. The CDR3 runs to 15 residues. Per the germline V gene, CDR1 is SGHRS and CDR2 is YFSETQ. V shed 4 bases and J 3 bases; nucleotides not matched to a gene: 5. This CDR3 reads CASSLTGAANEKLFF. The CDR3 DNA reads TGCGCCAGCAGCCTGACAGGGGCTGCTAATGAAAAACTGTTTTTT.

This chain links TRBV6-1 with TRBJ1-2; D perhaps matches TRBD1 (5 bases). CDR1 MNHNS and CDR2 SASEGT come from the germline V gene. The CDR3 has 13 amino acids. Trimming shortened V by 0 bases and J by 3 bases, and 5 bases separated the two germline ends. The CDR3 DNA reads as TGTGCCAGCAGTGAAGCAGGGGACTATGGCTACACCTTC. Residues: CASSEAGDYGYTF.

The V and J genes are TRBV7-2 and TRBJ2-1; TRBD2 agrees at 14 bases. The junction had 9 bases not matched to a gene; V was cut back by 4 bases and J by 4 bases. The germline CDR1 and CDR2 sequences are SGHTA and FQGNSA. The CDR3 is 18 amino acids. CDR3 sequence reads: CASSSPGTSGGFYNEQFF. The CDR3 DNA is TGTGCCAGCAGCTCACCCGGGACTAGCGGGGGTTTTTACAATGAGCAGTTCTTC.

V is TRBV2 and J is TRBJ2-1; D gene uncertain. The CDR3 is 15 amino acids. The germline CDR1 and CDR2 sequences are SNHLY and FYNNEI. Trimming shortened V by 1 base and J by 5 bases, and 12 bases separated the two germline ends. The CDR3, as DNA: TGTGCCAGCAGTGAAGGGGTAGCTAGGCACAATGAGCAGTTCTTC. This sequence encodes CASSEGVARHNEQFF.

J is TRBJ1-5 and V is TRBV5-8; D not resolved. Trimming pared 4 bases from V and 4 bases from J, leaving 15 bases between. This CDR3 is built from 15 residues. The germline V gene has CDR1 SGHTS and CDR2 YDEGEE. CDR3 region: CASSPGEVFNQPQHF. The CDR3 bases are TGTGCCAGCAGCCCCGGGGAAGTCTTTAATCAGCCCCAGCATTTT.

The rearrangement joins TRBV27 to TRBJ2-1; the match to TRBD2 covers 7 bases. The CDR3 covers 15 residues. The V gene end was trimmed by 3 bases and the J gene end by 5 bases; junction bases not matched to a gene: 7. Germline CDR1 reads MNHEY; CDR2 reads SMNVEV (reference sequence). The CDR3: CASSLTSPLDNEQFF. In DNA form, the CDR3 reads TGTGCCAGCAGTTTGACTAGCCCCCTGGACAATGAGCAGTTCTTC.

The V gene is TRBV28, the J gene TRBJ2-5; D gene unclear. The germline V and J ends were trimmed by 7 bases and 4 bases, with 16 bases remaining between them. This CDR3 region has 14 residues. Germline V lookup: CDR1 MDHEN, CDR2 SYDVKM. The CDR3 DNA sequence: TGTGCCAGCACTCTATGGCGGTCGCGAGAGACCCAGTACTTC. This codes for CASTLWRSRETQYF.

The CDR3 is CASSPGTGELFF. CDR3 nucleotide sequence: TGTGCCAGCAGCCCGGGCACCGGGGAGCTGTTTTTT. The genes are TRBV7-8 and TRBJ2-2; no reliable D call. CDR3 length equals 12 residues. Germline assignment: CDR1 SGHVS and CDR2 FQNEAQ. Trimming pared 5 bases from V and 4 bases from J, leaving 5 bases between.

The gene calls are TRBV19 and TRBJ1-5; D ambiguous. CDR3 length equals 13 residues. Trimming stripped 5 bases from V and 3 bases from J, with 8 bases between. Germline CDR1 is LNHDA and CDR2 is SQIVND (reference sequence). The CDR3 protein is CASSPVHNQPQHF. The CDR3 region has the DNA TGTGCCAGTAGTCCGGTTCACAATCAGCCCCAGCATTTT.

The V gene is TRBV9, the J gene TRBJ2-2, with 10 bases matching TRBD1. The CDR3 contains 15 residues. V gave up 5 bases and J gave up 5 bases; unmatched junction bases: 6. Germline V lookup: CDR1 SGDLS, CDR2 YYNGEE. CDR3 nucleotides: TGTGCCAGCAGACCGGGACAGGGGCGAACCGGGGAGCTGTTTTTT. Translating gives CASRPGQGRTGELFF. The full variable domain, its missing parts supplied by reference TRBV9 and TRBJ2-2, is DSGVTQTPKHLITATGQRVTLRCSPRSGDLSVYWYQQSLDQGLQFLIQYYNGEERAKGNILERFSAQQFPDLHSELNLSSLELGDSALYFCASRPGQGRTGELFFGEGSRLTVL.

The chain carries TRBV7-2 and TRBJ2-3, with 9 bases identical to TRBD2. CDR1 SGHTA and CDR2 FQGNSA come from the germline V gene. Trimming at V came to 1 base and at J to 3 bases, leaving 2 bases not matched to a gene. The CDR3 contains 15 residues. CDR3 sequence reads: CASSLGLAETDTQYF. Written as DNA, the CDR3 is TGTGCCAGCAGCTTAGGACTAGCGGAGACAGATACGCAGTATTTT.

The genes are TRBV29-1 and TRBJ2-3; D may be TRBD2 (5 bases). The ends were cut back, 4 bases at V and 0 bases at J, with 14 bases in the middle. CDR1 and CDR2 from the germline V gene are SQVTM and ANQGSEA. The CDR3 is made up of 15 amino acids. The CDR3 sequence is CSVVRGSTSTDTQYF. CDR3 DNA sequence: TGCAGCGTTGTTCGGGGATCTACTAGCACAGATACGCAGTATTTT.

V usage is TRBV9 and J usage is TRBJ1-1; the D gene is possibly TRBD1 (6 bases). Trimming removed 4 bases at V and 1 base at J, with 11 bases between. The CDR3 spans 14 residues. Germline CDR1 SGDLS, CDR2 YYNGEE. CDR3 sequence reads: CASSFMTGNTEAFF. In nucleotides, the CDR3 is TGTGCCAGCAGCTTTATGACAGGGAACACTGAAGCTTTCTTT.

This chain joins TRBV3-1 (or the pseudogene TRBV3-2) and TRBJ1-4; unclear D gene. Looked up from germline, CDR1 is LGHDT and CDR2 is YNNKEL (reference sequence). CDR3 length equals 15 residues. Trimming removed 4 bases from V and 10 bases from J, with 19 bases in between. Here the CDR3 DNA reads TGTGCCAGCAGCCCCTCGGCGGACTTTCAGACAAAACTGTTTTTT. It codes for CASSPSADFQTKLFF.

The chain is built from TRBV10-3 and TRBJ2-1, with D perhaps matching TRBD1 (6 bases). Germline loops: CDR1 ENHRY, CDR2 SYGVKD. The CDR3 covers 17 residues. The V end was cut by 4 bases, the J end by 1 base, with 17 bases between. The CDR3 nucleotides read TGTGCCATCAGTGGTGTTTTGCGGCAGGGGTCCTACAATGAGCAGTTCTTC. It encodes CAISGVLRQGSYNEQFF.

V is TRBV5-1 and J is TRBJ1-2, with D perhaps matching TRBD1 (6 bases). The V end was cut by 0 bases, the J end by 2 bases, with 11 bases between. CDR3 size: 15 residues. CDR1 and CDR2 from the germline V gene are SGHRS and YFSETQ. CDR3 residues: CASSLALQGNYGYTF. CDR3 nucleotides: TGCGCCAGCAGCTTGGCTTTACAGGGAAACTATGGCTACACCTTC.

J is TRBJ2-1 and V is TRBV4-1; maybe TRBD1 (6 bases). Trimming removed 4 bases at V and 4 bases at J, with 8 bases between. CDR1 is MGHRA, CDR2 YSYEKL, per germline. This CDR3 is built from 13 residues. CDR3 in amino acids: CASSRDRYNEQFF. The CDR3 DNA reads TGCGCCAGCAGCCGCGACAGGTACAATGAGCAGTTCTTC.

The chain employs TRBV6-1 and TRBJ2-1, with 11 bases identical to TRBD2. J lost 7 bases, V lost 2 bases, and 1 base had no gene match. Germline values: CDR1 MNHNS, CDR2 SASEGT. The CDR3 is made up of 14 amino acids. DNA for the CDR3: TGTGCCAGCAGTGAACGACTAGCGGGGAATGAGCAGTTCTTC. Translated, it gives CASSERLAGNEQFF.

V and J are TRBV15 and TRBJ2-1, with TRBD1 as a possible D gene (5 bases). Germline CDR1 and CDR2: LNHNV and YYDKDF (reference sequence). V lost 1 base and J 2 bases, leaving 18 bases between the germline ends. The CDR3 runs to 18 residues. CDR3 protein: CATSRVGNRPSAYNEQFF. The CDR3 bases are TGTGCCACCAGCAGAGTTGGGAACAGGCCTTCCGCCTACAATGAGCAGTTCTTC.